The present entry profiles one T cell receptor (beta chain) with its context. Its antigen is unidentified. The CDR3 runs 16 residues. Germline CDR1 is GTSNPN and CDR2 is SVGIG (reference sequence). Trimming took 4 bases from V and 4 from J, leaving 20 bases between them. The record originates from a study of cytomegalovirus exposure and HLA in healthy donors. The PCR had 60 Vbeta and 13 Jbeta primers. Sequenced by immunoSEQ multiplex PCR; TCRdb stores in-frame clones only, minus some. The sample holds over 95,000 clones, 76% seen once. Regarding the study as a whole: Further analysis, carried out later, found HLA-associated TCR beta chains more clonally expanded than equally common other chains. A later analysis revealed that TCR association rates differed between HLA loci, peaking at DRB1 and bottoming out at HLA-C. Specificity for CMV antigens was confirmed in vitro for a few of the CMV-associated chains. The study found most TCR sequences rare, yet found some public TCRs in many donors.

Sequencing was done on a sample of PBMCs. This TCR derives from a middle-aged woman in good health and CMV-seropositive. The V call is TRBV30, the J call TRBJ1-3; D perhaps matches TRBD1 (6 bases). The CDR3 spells CAWTLPGGGGGNTIYF. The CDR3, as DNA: TGTGCCTGGACCCTCCCCGGAGGGGGGGGAGGAAACACCATATATTTT.